This TCR beta chain came from a study of CXCR3-negative and CXCR3-positive naive CD8 T cells. Through 5' RACE with UMI labels, the TRB cDNA libraries were prepared. TCRdb re-called the 5' RACE reads and gives one entry per CDR3 protein, without DNA. The sample yields around 90,000 distinct CDR3 sequences, of which the top ten take up 1.1%. Note on this clonotype: The antigen remains unidentified.

The germline CDR1 and CDR2 sequences are SQVTM and ANQGSEA. The CDR3 length is 12 residues. Study-level points and caveats: Memory cells differed in TRBV-TRBJ usage, but naive CXCR3-negative and CXCR3-positive cells had similar usage. A higher hydrophobicity marked the TRB CDR3s of CXCR3-positive naive cells versus CXCR3-negative naive cells.

This TCR was recovered from a human donor in good health. Some clones in this sample may be carry-over from other donors' samples. The V call is TRBV29-1, the J call TRBJ1-4; TCRdb picks TRBD1, but there is no DNA to check that call. The specimen sequenced was naive CXCR3- CD8+ T cells from blood. The sample's subset: CD45RO-CCR7+CD27+CD95- naive CD8+ T cells lacking CXCR3 (TNR3-). The chain's CDR3 is CSFTGFDEKLFF.